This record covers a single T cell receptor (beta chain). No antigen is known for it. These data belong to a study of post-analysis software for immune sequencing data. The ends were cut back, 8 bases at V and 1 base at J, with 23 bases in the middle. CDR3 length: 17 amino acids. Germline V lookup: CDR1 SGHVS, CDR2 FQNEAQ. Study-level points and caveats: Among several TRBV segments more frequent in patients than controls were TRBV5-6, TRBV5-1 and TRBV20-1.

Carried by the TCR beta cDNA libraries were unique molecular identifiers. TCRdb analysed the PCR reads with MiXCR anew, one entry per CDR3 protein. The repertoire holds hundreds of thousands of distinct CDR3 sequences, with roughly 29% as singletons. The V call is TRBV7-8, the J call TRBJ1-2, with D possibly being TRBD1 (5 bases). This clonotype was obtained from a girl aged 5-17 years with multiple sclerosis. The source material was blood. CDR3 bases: TGTGCCAGCGTGGGGGGGAGCCCGGCAGCGGATAACTATGGCTACACCTTC. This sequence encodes CASVGGSPAADNYGYTF.